The clone carrying this TCR beta chain was seen many times. Its antigen is as yet unknown. This specimen belongs to a study of identical twins. TCRdb itself ran the 5' RACE reads through MiXCR, one entry per CDR3 protein. Of some 270,000 distinct CDR3 sequences listed, about 8.9% are singletons. Findings of the study overall: Compared with unrelated sharing, twin-shared out-of-frame alpha sequences had more low-probability sequences. These conclusions were based on statistical analysis (cross-sectional, not following the same donors).

Germline CDR1 is SQVTM and CDR2 is ANQGSEA. The CDR3 runs 14 residues. With 6 bases clipped from V and 3 bases from J, the junction kept 10 bases outside the gene matches. These data were likewise used in another study, on yellow fever vaccine responses in identical twins.

What was sequenced was CD8+ T cells sorted from blood. The V call is TRBV29-1, the J call TRBJ2-5, with 7 bases fitting TRBD1. This receptor was taken from a woman aged 18-30 years in good health. The CDR3 is CSVFGTEREETQYF. The CDR3 region has the DNA TGCAGCGTCTTCGGGACAGAGCGTGAAGAGACCCAGTACTTC.